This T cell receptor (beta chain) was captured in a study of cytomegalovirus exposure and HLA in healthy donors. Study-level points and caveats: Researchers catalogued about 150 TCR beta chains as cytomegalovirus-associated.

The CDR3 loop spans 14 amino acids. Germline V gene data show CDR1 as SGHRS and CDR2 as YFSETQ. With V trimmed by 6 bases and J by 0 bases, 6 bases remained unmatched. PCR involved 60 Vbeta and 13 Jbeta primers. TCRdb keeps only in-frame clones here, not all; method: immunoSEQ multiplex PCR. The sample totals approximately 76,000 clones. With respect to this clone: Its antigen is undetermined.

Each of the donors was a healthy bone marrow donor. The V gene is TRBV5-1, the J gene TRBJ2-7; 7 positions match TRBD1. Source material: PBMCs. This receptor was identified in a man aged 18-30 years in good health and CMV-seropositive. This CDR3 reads CASTLTGSSYEQYF. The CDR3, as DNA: TGCGCCAGCACTTTGACAGGGTCCTCCTACGAGCAGTACTTC.